These T cell receptor beta chains were read from a single sample in a study of cytomegalovirus exposure and HLA in healthy donors. Only in-frame clones appear in the TCRdb table, and some are missing; sequencing was by immunoSEQ multiplex PCR. The sample yields 100,000 to 150,000 clones, around 80% seen once. The material sequenced was PBMCs. These receptors originate from a woman aged 55-70 years in good health and CMV-seropositive. Each CDR3 is given with its conserved first and last residue. A D gene is named only where the DNA matches it firmly. Clone size is stated in some rows and not others, as once, few, many or a class when expanded.

v_call	j_call	d_call	clone_size	cdr3_nt	cdr3_aa
TRBV7-2	TRBJ1-3	-	once	TGTGCCAGCAGCCAAGCTCTCGGGGACACCATATATTTT	CASSQALGDTIYF
TRBV10-3	TRBJ2-1	-	-	TGTGCCATCTCAGGGGAAGGTAATGAGCAGTTCTTC	CAISGEGNEQFF
TRBV9	TRBJ2-5	TRBD1	-	TGTGCCAGCAGCGTCTCTTCCCTGACAGGGGAACAAGAGACCCAGTACTTC	CASSVSSLTGEQETQYF
TRBV9	TRBJ2-1	-	few	TGTGCCAGCAGCGTATCAGCGGGCCTCTCCTACAATGAGCAGTTCTTC	CASSVSAGLSYNEQFF
TRBV4-1	TRBJ2-1	TRBD2	-	TGCGCCAGCAGCCAAGAGAGACTAGCCACCTACAATGAGCAGTTCTTC	CASSQERLATYNEQFF
TRBV6-1	TRBJ1-1	-	-	TGTGCCAGCAGTGGAAGCGTAGTGAGGAGCACTGAAGCTTTCTTT	CASSGSVVRSTEAFF
TRBV19	TRBJ1-4	TRBD1	-	TGTGCCAGTAGTCGACAGGGAAGCGAAAAACTGTTTTTT	CASSRQGSEKLFF
TRBV9	TRBJ2-1	TRBD2	-	TGTGCCAGCAGCCCGGGACTAGCATATGAGCAGTTCTTC	CASSPGLAYEQFF
TRBV6-1	TRBJ2-3	TRBD2	-	TGTGCCAGCAGGTCTACGGGGGGTTCGGCAGATACGCAGTATTTT	CASRSTGGSADTQYF
TRBV5-1	TRBJ2-3	-	once	TGCGCCAGCAGCTTGGATGTCAGTAGCACAGATACGCAGTATTTT	CASSLDVSSTDTQYF
TRBV5-1	TRBJ2-7	TRBD1	few	TGCGCCAGCAGCTTAACAGGGGGCTACGAGCAGTACTTC	CASSLTGGYEQYF
TRBV27	TRBJ1-2	-	-	TGTGCCAGCAGTTCAGGGGTTGGCTACACCTTC	CASSSGVGYTF
TRBV2	TRBJ2-1	-	-	TGTGCCAGCGGCGGACTCCCAGCCTTTAATGAGCAGTTCTTC	CASGGLPAFNEQFF
TRBV5-1	TRBJ2-1	TRBD2	-	TGCGCCAGCAGACCTGGGACTAGCGGGGGTAATGAGCAGTTCTTC	CASRPGTSGGNEQFF
TRBV30	TRBJ2-7	TRBD1	-	TGTGCCTGGACCCCACTGCGGACAGGGGGGCTCTACTCCTACGAGCAGTACTTC	CAWTPLRTGGLYSYEQYF
TRBV15	TRBJ2-3	TRBD2	-	TGTGCCACCAGCAGAGAACTAGCGGGGGTCACAGATACGCAGTATTTT	CATSRELAGVTDTQYF
TRBV7-3	TRBJ2-2	-	-	TGTGCCAGCAGCTTAAAAACAGGGAGGGACGGGGAGCTGTTTTTT	CASSLKTGRDGELFF
TRBV5-4	TRBJ2-1	TRBD2	-	TGTGCCAGCAGTCGGCTGGTTGGGACTACAAACGAGCAGTTCTTC	CASSRLVGTTNEQFF
TRBV2	TRBJ2-5	-	-	TGTGCCAGCAGTGAAGGAAGGGGGGGGACCCAGTACTTC	CASSEGRGGTQYF
TRBV9	TRBJ1-1	-	-	TGTGCCAGCAGCGTAGCTCCCGGGTCGAATGAAGCTTTCTTT	CASSVAPGSNEAFF
TRBV5-1	TRBJ1-2	TRBD1	-	TGCGCCAGCAAGGGGACAGTCTCTAACTATGGCTACACCTTC	CASKGTVSNYGYTF
TRBV7-3	TRBJ2-7	TRBD1	once	TGTGCCGGGCAGGGGGCTTACGAGCAGTACTTC	CAGQGAYEQYF
TRBV4-2	TRBJ2-5	TRBD1	once	TGTGCCAGCAGCCAAGCTCCACTGCCGGACGGGACAGGGCAAGAGACCCAGTACTTC	CASSQAPLPDGTGQETQYF
TRBV5-6	TRBJ2-7	TRBD1	few	TGTGCCAGCAGCACCCGGGACAGGGAATCCGAGCAGTACTTC	CASSTRDRESEQYF
TRBV29-1	TRBJ2-7	TRBD1	-	TGCAGCGTTGGGGGGTACTCAACAGGGGCCTACGAGCAGTACTTC	CSVGGYSTGAYEQYF
TRBV7-2	TRBJ1-3	-	-	TGTGCCAGCAGCTCGCAGGGCTCTGGAAACACCATATATTTT	CASSSQGSGNTIYF
TRBV9	TRBJ2-7	TRBD2	-	TGTGCCAGCAGCCCTGGACTAGCGGACTCCTACGAGCAGTACTTC	CASSPGLADSYEQYF
TRBV4-1	TRBJ2-3	TRBD2	-	TGCGCCAGCAGCCAAGATGGGCTAGCGGGGGGTAATACGCAGTATTTT	CASSQDGLAGGNTQYF